This is a list of T cell receptor beta chains from one sample in a study of technical replicates of blood from a handful of donors. Clones were sequenced by immunoSEQ multiplex PCR, and TCRdb holds only the in-frame ones, with some missing. The data hold 65,000 to 95,000 clones, with 80% to 90% observed a single time. Sample: PBMCs. The receptors originated from a human donor in good health. Some clones in this sample may be carry-over from other donors' samples. Both conserved end residues are part of each CDR3. Each record gives: D gene, V gene, CDR3 length, J gene, clone size, CDR3 DNA, CDR3 protein. D genes are given only for firm matches. Clone size, where shown, is once, few, many, or a class for clones that have expanded.

>NA|TRBV30|12|TRBJ1-2|NA
TGTGCCTGGAGTGTACATGGCTATGGCTACACCTTC
CAWSVHGYGYTF
>NA|TRBV6-5|15|TRBJ1-1|NA
TGTGCCAGCAGTTACTCCTACAGGGTGAACACTGAAGCTTTCTTT
CASSYSYRVNTEAFF
>TRBD1|TRBV6-4|12|TRBJ2-1|NA
TGTGCCAGCGGGACAGGGTATAATGAGCAGTTCTTC
CASGTGYNEQFF
>NA|TRBV21-1|14|TRBJ2-7|NA
TGTGCCAGCAAGTGGAGGACAGGGGTCTACGAGCAGTACTTC
CASKWRTGVYEQYF
>TRBD2|TRBV27|17|TRBJ2-3|NA
TGTGCCAGCAGTCCCTCAGGAGCGGGATGGATCATAGATACGCAGTATTTT
CASSPSGAGWIIDTQYF
>NA|TRBV30|13|TRBJ1-1|NA
TGTGCCTGGAGTACGGGAGAGAACACTGAAGCTTTCTTT
CAWSTGENTEAFF
>NA|TRBV6-1|13|TRBJ2-4|once
TGTGCCAGCAGTGAAGGGCTGGTAACTACTGAGTACTTC
CASSEGLVTTEYF
>NA|TRBV5-1|15|TRBJ1-1|few
TGCGCCAGCAGCTTGATGGGAGGGATGAACACTGAAGCTTTCTTT
CASSLMGGMNTEAFF
>NA|TRBV4-1|13|TRBJ1-1|NA
TGCGCCAGCAGGACCCCGAGGGACACTGAAGCTTTCTTT
CASRTPRDTEAFF
>NA|TRBV29-1|15|TRBJ1-3|NA
TGCAGCGTTGAAGGAGCGGACAGCTTTCGAAACACCATATATTTT
CSVEGADSFRNTIYF
>TRBD1|TRBV6-1|14|TRBJ1-6|NA
TGTGCCAGCAGGCTACCACAGGGGGGATCACCCCTCCACTTT
CASRLPQGGSPLHF
>NA|TRBV18|14|TRBJ1-2|NA
TGTGCCAGTTCTACAGGGAGAGGTCCCTATGGCTACACCTTC
CASSTGRGPYGYTF
>NA|TRBV11-2|15|TRBJ2-6|NA
TGTGCCAGCAGCTCCCTCTCCTCTGGGGCCAACGTCCTGACTTTC
CASSSLSSGANVLTF
>TRBD1|TRBV4-3|16|TRBJ2-7|NA
TGCGCCAGCAGCCAAGATCTCCGACAGGGGGCTAACGAGCAGTACTTC
CASSQDLRQGANEQYF
>TRBD1|TRBV27|17|TRBJ2-5|NA
TGTGCCAGCAGTTTATTCCGGGTAGGGGGCCCCGGGGAGACCCAGTACTTC
CASSLFRVGGPGETQYF
>NA|TRBV11-3|14|TRBJ1-1|few
TGTGCCAGCAGCTTAGGCGGGGACAACACTGAAGCTTTCTTT
CASSLGGDNTEAFF
>NA|TRBV30|12|TRBJ1-5|NA
TGTGCCTGGGGCGGGGGAAGTCAGCCCCAGCATTTT
CAWGGGSQPQHF
>TRBD2|TRBV11-2|17|TRBJ2-2|few
TGTGCCAGCAGCCCCGGACTAGCGGGAGGAATGGCCGGGGAGCTGTTTTTT
CASSPGLAGGMAGELFF